This TCR beta chain was sequenced for a study of beta chain features in type 1 diabetes (dated by TCRdb to 2016 to 2018). Some background on the complete study: Mean age, gender distribution, total cell number and subset yield did not differ between patients and healthy donors. A total of under 120,000,000 sorted cells were examined across all samples, and RNA yield correlated strongly with the number of cells per subset. In the study, recently diagnosed type 1 diabetes patients and matched healthy donors were compared on the TCRB repertoires of their sorted circulating CD4+ T cell subsets. Regulatory and stem cell-like memory subsets were obtained from only 8 patients and about eight healthy donors, while naive and central memory subsets were obtained from all 28 donors.

The CDR3, from cysteine to phenylalanine, totals 14 residues. Only CDR3 DNA is held: 42 bases, read in frame from base 1. Per the germline V gene, SGHVS is the CDR1 and FQNEAQ is the CDR2. V has 1 base trimmed and J has 9 bases trimmed; junction bases matching no gene number 4. From each donor, a single peripheral blood sample of around 120 mL on average was drawn into heparinised tubes. Using a panel that included CD45RO, CCR7, CD25, CD127, CD95 and CD27, naive, central memory, regulatory and stem cell-like memory CD4+ T cells were sorted on a BD FACSAria II. All sorted populations exceeded 95% purity. PBMCs were isolated immediately by Lymphoprep density gradient centrifugation and stained directly without culture. So that batch effects would be minimized, each experiment stained and sorted samples in pairs, pairing one healthy donor with one patient. Results the study describes overall, beyond this receptor: Type 1 diabetes patients showed a moderate but significant shortening of TCRB CDR3 length in all four CD4+ subsets. Because small numbers of individuals were included in the HLA sub-analyses, any influence of HLA type on TCRB rearrangement was left unresolved. Naive, central memory and regulatory TCRB repertoires appeared to be more similar among patients than among healthy donors. At VDJ recombination sites, type 1 diabetes patients had fewer insertions and more deleted nucleotides, which implies abnormalities in thymic rearrangement. Because cDNA was sequenced instead of genomic DNA, activated cells with high expression could be over-represented, although the groups did not differ in activation or CD3 levels. PCR may preferentially amplify shorter templates, but because patient and control samples were amplified and corrected together, any resulting skew would affect both groups equally.

Comments on this clone: It lacks a known antigen. Base qualities are not at hand, and no much larger clone is one base apart.

All of the isolated RNA was reverse transcribed with the High Capacity cDNA Reverse Transcription Kit, so expressed TCRB transcripts were sequenced. Naive, central memory and regulatory T cell samples underwent deep immunoSEQ sequencing, averaging about 3.57 million total reads per sample. Sorted cells were lysed in RLT buffer and RNA was extracted with DNase-treated RNeasy Micro or Mini kits, depending on cell number. Each cell subset was processed separately to prevent cross-contamination, with patient and healthy donor samples processed together. Using the immunoSEQ multiplex PCR, TCRB sequences were amplified from cDNA into 87-bp fragments spanning the CDR3 region. Sequencing of the amplicons was done on the Illumina HiSeq platform. In the paper's pipeline: Synthetic template baselines were used to correct PCR bias computationally, reads within Hamming distance 2 were collapsed together, and singletons that could not be merged were discarded. By aligning reads against IMGT, V, D and J genes, CDR3 length, and insertions or deletions at six rearrangement sites were assigned. Within each subset, clonotype counts were normalized to sorted cell number, after which true diversity and Gini coefficients were computed with the tcR R package. Repertoire sharing was quantified using the overlap coefficient calculated on TCRB nucleotide sequences. Out-of-frame TCRB sequences from naive cells were analyzed to stand in for the pre-selection repertoire. TCRdb took over this immuneACCESS table, retaining in-frame rearrangements with V and J assigned. Such tables are incomplete; in checked studies, under half of the missing clones stem from an unresolved V gene, and the remainder is unexplained. For V, J and clone size, that table is used; D and trimming come from the DNA. The sample table contains hundreds of thousands of clones; only one count was recorded for roughly 31% of them. 0.05% to 0.065% of the sample rests with the top ten.

The chain is encoded by TRBV7-8 joined to TRBJ2-1, and 9 junctional nucleotides match TRBD2. Sequenced material: naive CD4+ T cells from blood. Read against the paper, the sample's cell subset or site label means: true naive CD4+ T cells. This receptor was obtained from a man aged 18 to 29 in good health. The CDR3 sequence is CASSLVAGVGEQFF. The DNA is as follows: TGTGCCAGCAGCTTAGTAGCGGGAGTGGGTGAGCAGTTCTTC.